The 18 T cell receptor beta chains presented below share a single source sample, sequenced in a study of cytomegalovirus exposure and HLA in healthy donors. Vbeta (60) and Jbeta (13) primers were used in the PCR. Sequencing used immunoSEQ multiplex PCR; TCRdb keeps in-frame clones, though not all of them. The table shows about 150,000 clones, with roughly three quarters occurring only once. The sample consisted of PBMCs. The receptors derive from a woman between 35 and 50 years old in good health and CMV-seronegative.

The sample holds one count of this clone. The J gene is TRBJ2-7, the V gene TRBV5-4; TRBD2 matches 12 bases. This CDR3 spans 16 amino acids. Germline-derived CDR1 and CDR2 are SGHNT and YYREEE (reference sequence). With 0 bases clipped from V and 6 bases from J, the junction kept 7 bases outside the gene matches. The CDR3 spells CASSLALAGGPIEQYF. CDR3 DNA: TGTGCCAGCAGCTTGGCCCTAGCGGGAGGGCCAATCGAGCAGTACTTC. The full variable domain, with the rest looked up from reference TRBV5-4 and TRBJ2-7, is ETGVTQSPTHLIKTRGQQVTLRCSSQSGHNTVSWYQQALGQGPQFIFQYYREEENGRGNFPPRFSGLQFPNYSSELNVNALELDDSALYLCASSLALAGGPIEQYFGPGTRLTVT.

The chain carries TRBV5-1 and TRBJ2-2; 9 bases are a match to TRBD1. Germline values: CDR1 SGHRS, CDR2 YFSETQ. The CDR3 length is 14 residues. Losses at the gene ends were 4 bases for V and 5 bases for J; bases not matched to a gene: 3. The CDR3 region has the DNA TGCGCCAGCAGCAGGACAGGGGAGACCGGGGAGCTGTTTTTT. Amino acids: CASSRTGETGELFF.

The J gene is TRBJ1-5, the V gene TRBV5-1, with D unclear. V shed 5 bases and J shed 6 bases, with 12 bases lying between them. This CDR3 region has 13 residues. Germline V gives CDR1 SGHRS, CDR2 YFSETQ. CDR3 sequence (DNA): TGCGCCAGCAGTATTTATAGCGGTCAGCCCCAGCATTTT. It codes for CASSIYSGQPQHF. Together with reference TRBV5-1 and TRBJ1-5, the CDR3 gives the full variable domain: KAGVTQTPRYLIKTRGQQVTLSCSPISGHRSVSWYQQTPGQGLQFLFEYFSETQRNKGNFPGRFSGRQFSNSRSEMNVSTLELGDSALYLCASSIYSGQPQHFGDGTRLSIL.

The chain is built from TRBV25-1 and TRBJ1-1; 8 positions match TRBD1. The CDR3 covers 14 residues. Trimming at V came to 4 bases and at J to 3 bases, leaving 4 bases not matched to a gene. The germline gives CDR1 MGHDK, CDR2 SYGVNS. This chain's CDR3 is CASSGTGRYTEAFF. CDR3 in DNA: TGTGCCAGCAGTGGGACAGGGCGCTACACTGAAGCTTTCTTT.

The V call is TRBV19, the J call TRBJ1-1, with TRBD1 matching over 8 bases. Unmatched junction bases numbered 14, after V lost 6 bases and J lost 5 bases. Germline loops: CDR1 LNHDA, CDR2 SQIVND (reference sequence). The CDR3 runs to 16 residues. Written as DNA, the CDR3 is TGTGCCAGTAGGGCCCTAGACAGGGGCACGGAGACTGAAGCTTTCTTT. Amino acid sequence: CASRALDRGTETEAFF. The whole variable domain, filled in from reference TRBV19 and TRBJ1-1, reads DGGITQSPKYLFRKEGQNVTLSCEQNLNHDAMYWYRQDPGQGLRLIYYSQIVNDFQKGDIAEGYSVSREKKESFPLTVTSAQKNPTAFYLCASRALDRGTETEAFFGQGTRLTVV.

This clone was observed a handful of times. The rearrangement uses TRBV5-8 and TRBJ1-4; possibly TRBD1 for D (5 bases). V gave up 3 bases and J gave up 5 bases, with 14 bases separating them. Germline-derived CDR1 and CDR2 are SGHTS and YDEGEE. This CDR3 has 15 amino acids. CDR3 in amino acids: CASSSPRVENEKLFF. The CDR3, as DNA: TGTGCCAGCAGCTCCCCCAGGGTTGAGAATGAAAAACTGTTTTTT. Based on the CDR3 plus reference TRBV5-8 and TRBJ1-4, the full variable domain is EAGVTQSPTHLIKTRGQQATLRCSPISGHTSVYWYQQALGLGLQFLLWYDEGEERNRGNFPPRFSGRQFPNYSSELNVNALELEDSALYLCASSSPRVENEKLFFGSGTQLSVL.

This clone occurred once. CDR3 residues: CASSPGGGALHF. CDR3 in DNA: TGTGCCAGCAGCCCCGGTGGAGGGGCCCTCCACTTT. The chain couples TRBV7-9 to TRBJ1-6; D is perhaps TRBD1 (5 bases). The CDR3 spans 12 residues. From germline, CDR1 is SEHNR and CDR2 FQNEAQ (reference sequence). Between the trimmed V and J ends, which lost 5 bases and 14 bases, there was a span of 13 bases. The full variable domain, with the rest looked up from reference TRBV7-9 and TRBJ1-6, is DTGVSQNPRHKITKRGQNVTFRCDPISEHNRLYWYRQTLGQGPEFLTYFQNEAQLEKSRLLSDRFSAERPKGSFSTLEIQRTEQGDSAMYLCASSPGGGALHFGNGTRLTVT.

The rearrangement joins TRBV28 to TRBJ1-1; 7 bases map to TRBD1. Germline CDR1 reads MDHEN; CDR2 reads SYDVKM. This CDR3 is 13 amino acids long. V lost 8 bases, J lost 0 bases, and 3 bases stayed unmatched. CDR3 DNA sequence: TGTGCCAGCCGCAGGGGGGTGAACACTGAAGCTTTCTTT. Translated: CASRRGVNTEAFF.

Worth noting for this clone: An end of the junction differs from the germline gene, which may be a read error. V gene TRBV7-9 combines with J gene TRBJ2-7, with 8 positions matching TRBD1. The V gene's germline CDR1 is SEHNR and CDR2 FQNEAQ (reference sequence). CDR3 length equals 14 residues. For the CDR3, the DNA is TGTTCCAGCAACCCAACGCAGGGGGCTAACGAGCAGTACTTC. It encodes CSSNPTQGANEQYF.

The chain joins TRBV10-2 to TRBJ1-1; 7 bases are a match to TRBD1. CDR1 is WSHSY and CDR2 is SAAADI in the germline V gene. The CDR3 consists of 12 residues. The V and J ends lost 7 bases and 8 bases, in that order; junction bases with no gene match: 7. CDR3 nucleotides: TGCGCCAGCAAAGCTGGGACAGCGGAAGCTTTCTTT. This gives the protein CASKAGTAEAFF.

CDR3 sequence reads: CASSHGQGRNTIYF. The DNA of the CDR3 is TGTGCCAGCAGCCACGGACAGGGGAGAAACACCATATATTTT. The J gene is TRBJ1-3, the V gene TRBV4-2; 9 bases match TRBD1. V was clipped by 3 bases and J by 5 bases; unmatched bases: 2. CDR3 length: 14 amino acids. CDR1 and CDR2 from the germline V gene are LGHNA and YNFKEQ.

Written as DNA, the CDR3 is TGTGCCAGCAGTTTATCCCCGTACAATGAGCAGTTCTTC. Amino acids: CASSLSPYNEQFF. This chain joins TRBV6-1 and TRBJ2-1, with D unresolved. CDR1 is MNHNS, CDR2 SASEGT, per germline. V lost 5 bases and J 4 bases, leaving 9 bases between the germline ends. The CDR3 loop spans 13 amino acids.

The chain uses TRBV10-1 and TRBJ1-6; D possibly corresponds to TRBD1 (5 bases). V lost 3 bases and J lost 10, with 16 bases in between. This CDR3 region has 15 residues. CDR1 WNHNN and CDR2 SYGVQD come from the germline V gene (reference sequence). The DNA of the CDR3 is TGCGCCAGCAGTGATTCCGGGACGGGAGAATCACCCCTCCACTTT. This gives the protein CASSDSGTGESPLHF.

The rearrangement joins TRBV4-1 to TRBJ1-2, with D tentatively TRBD1 (6 bases). Between the trimmed V and J ends, which lost 0 bases and 8 bases, there was a span of 16 bases. Germline V CDR1 and CDR2: MGHRA, YSYEKL. There are 15 residues in the CDR3. The CDR3 sequence is CASSQDGAGVGGYTF. In DNA form, the CDR3 reads TGCGCCAGCAGCCAAGATGGGGCAGGGGTAGGAGGCTACACCTTC.

The J gene is TRBJ2-7, the V gene TRBV11-3; TRBD1 aligns across 8 bases. V dropped 4 bases and J dropped 6; count of bases not matched to a gene: 5. The germline V gene has CDR1 SGHNT and CDR2 YENEEA. The CDR3 runs 13 residues. The CDR3 DNA sequence: TGTGCCAGCAGCTCCTGGACAGGGTTCGAGCAGTACTTC. Its translation: CASSSWTGFEQYF.

V gene TRBV27 combines with J gene TRBJ1-5; 7 bases match TRBD1. CDR1 is MNHEY and CDR2 is SMNVEV in the germline V gene (reference sequence). The CDR3 is 16 amino acids. V trimming: 5 bases; J trimming: 4 bases; junction bases outside the gene matches: 11. The CDR3 sequence: CASSRRQGRENQPQHF. Written as DNA, the CDR3 is TGTGCCAGCAGTCGACGACAGGGAAGGGAGAATCAGCCCCAGCATTTT.

The gene calls are TRBV14 and TRBJ1-2, with D possibly matching TRBD1 (6 bases). The V end lost 1 base, the J end lost 7 bases, and 16 bases lay between the germline ends. Germline loops: CDR1 SGHDN, CDR2 FVKESK. The CDR3 spans 15 residues. CDR3 nucleotides: TGTGCCAGCAGCCAAGTCCTGGGGGCAAATAGTGGCTACACCTTC. Its protein product is CASSQVLGANSGYTF.

This clone was observed once. The V gene is TRBV5-1, the J gene TRBJ2-7, with D tentatively TRBD1 (7 bases). The CDR3 totals 14 residues. The V gene lost 4 bases and the J gene lost 7 bases, with 18 bases spanning the gap. The germline V gene encodes CDR1 SGHRS and CDR2 YFSETQ. The CDR3 here is CASSLPGSGGEQYF. The CDR3 coding sequence is TGCGCCAGCAGCCTTCCGGGCTCAGGGGGGGAGCAGTACTTC.